This T cell receptor beta chain was sequenced for a study of siplizumab effects on memory and regulatory T cells. Assay: immunoSEQ multiplex PCR; the TCRdb copy retains only in-frame clones and omits some. The data show approximately 120,000 clones, 92% seen once. The clonotype was recovered from a human donor in good health. The sequencing input was Tregs sorted from blood.

The CDR3 DNA sequence: TGTGCCTGGGCGGGGGCGCACCTTGCTGAAAAACTGTTTTTT. This sequence encodes CAWAGAHLAEKLFF. The chain is built from TRBV30 and TRBJ1-4, with D possibly being TRBD1 (6 bases). The germline CDR1 and CDR2 sequences are GTSNPN and SVGIG (reference sequence). V was trimmed by 5 bases and J by 7 bases, leaving 17 bases between them. The CDR3 length is 14 residues. The full variable domain, rest sourced from reference TRBV30 and TRBJ1-4, is SQTIHQWPATLVQPVGSPLSLECTVEGTSNPNLYWYRQAAGRGLQLLFYSVGIGQISSEVPQNLSASRPQDRQFILSSKKLLLSDSGFYLCAWAGAHLAEKLFFGSGTQLSVL.